The source of this T cell receptor beta chain is a study (dated by TCRdb to 2015 to 2017). In the study overall: The study set out to test whether tumor-infiltrating Tregs in breast cancer get recruited from blood Tregs or are instead converted in situ from other CD4+ T cell subsets.

This clonotype showed up many times. It lacks a known antigen. No base-level quality is on record; no much larger clone is a single base apart. The Miltenyi Naive CD4+ T Cell Isolation kit was used to purify naive CD4+ T cells, and CD25 microbeads were used to remove Tregs. Tregs, naive and memory CD4+ T cells from tumor, blood and ipsilateral draining lymph nodes of about five breast cancer patients underwent full-length TCR alpha and beta sequencing. Mononuclear cells from lymph nodes or approximately 50 ml of peripheral blood were isolated by Ficoll density gradient centrifugation. A purity exceeding 90% was confirmed by FACS for the sorted cell populations. General study outcomes and caveats: Tumor-infiltrating Treg TCR alpha and beta sequences overlapped most with tumor naive CD4+ T cells, then with blood naive CD4+ T cells. In terms of TCR gene usage, tumor memory CD4+ T cells clustered together with blood and lymph node memory CD4+ cells, as well as with lymph node naive CD4+ cells. Validation in the larger cohort was restricted to a single TCR beta V-J rearrangement rather than whole repertoires.

Amplification of full-length TCR variable regions was done by 5' RACE PCR using constant-region reverse primers, and this step was followed by semi-nested PCR with Nested Universal Primer A. The ReliaPrep RNA Cell Miniprep System was used to extract total RNA, which was then reverse transcribed into 5'RACE-ready cDNA with the SMARTer RACE 5'/3' Kit. Full-length TCR alpha and beta libraries were barcoded with multiplex adaptors and sequenced on an Illumina MiSeq. Under the source paper's analysis protocol: For each of nine subset-tissue groups, sequencing data from the five patients were pooled, and the groups were compared by unsupervised clustering of TCR gene usage. Repertoire similarity was calculated with the Morisita-Horn index, weighting shared sequences by their contribution to each repertoire. The public reads were run again by TCRdb, first through fastp at Q25 and then through MiXCR, and only productive beta chains were kept. Rows merge per CDR3 protein into single entries with the most common DNA and genes. For this entry, the V and J calls and clone size follow TCRdb and not the study's own pipeline. Across this sample there are about 50,000 distinct CDR3 sequences, with roughly a sixth seen only once. The top ten clonotypes cover 2% to 2.5% of the sample.

Measured from the cysteine to the phenylalanine, the CDR3 is 15 residues long. Kept here is only the CDR3 DNA, which spans 45 bases and is read in frame from base 1. Trimming costs V 8 bases and J 5 bases, and their ends lie 21 bases apart. Based on the germline V gene, the CDR1 and CDR2 sequences are MNHEY and SVGAGI. The source of this sequence is a female donor with breast cancer. Sequenced sample: naive CD4+ T cells sorted from blood. The cell subset or site label here, explained by the study, means: naive CD4+ T cells, CD4+CD45RA+CD25-. This chain joins TRBV6-5 to TRBJ2-5; tentative D gene TRBD2, with 7 bases matching. The CDR3 corresponds to CASRRLGGDSETQYF. The DNA sequence is given as TGTGCCAGCCGTCGCTTAGGGGGGGATTCGGAGACCCAGTACTTC.